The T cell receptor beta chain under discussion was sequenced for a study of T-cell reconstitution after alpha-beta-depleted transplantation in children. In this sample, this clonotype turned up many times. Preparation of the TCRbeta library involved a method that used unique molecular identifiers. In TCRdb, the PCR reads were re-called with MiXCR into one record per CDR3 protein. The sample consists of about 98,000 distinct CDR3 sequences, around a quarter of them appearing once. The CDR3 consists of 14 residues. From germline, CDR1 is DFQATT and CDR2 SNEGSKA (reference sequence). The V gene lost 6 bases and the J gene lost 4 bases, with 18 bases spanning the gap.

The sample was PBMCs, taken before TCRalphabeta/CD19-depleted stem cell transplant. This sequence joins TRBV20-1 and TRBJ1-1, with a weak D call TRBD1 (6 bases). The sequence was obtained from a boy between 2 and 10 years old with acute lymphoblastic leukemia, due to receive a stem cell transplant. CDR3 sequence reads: CSAPSPGERTEAFF. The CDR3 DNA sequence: TGCAGTGCCCCTTCCCCAGGGGAACGCACTGAAGCTTTCTTT.